Shown below are 13 T cell receptor beta chains from a single sample sequenced in a study of blood T cell repertoires in COVID-19. Clones were sequenced by immunoSEQ multiplex PCR, and TCRdb holds only the in-frame ones, with some missing. The sample has about 240,000 clones; roughly 85% are singletons. Sequenced input: PBMCs or T cells enriched from blood (not recorded which). The receptor source for this set is a middle-aged woman who had been exposed to COVID-19.

This chain uses TRBV27 with TRBJ2-7; 11 bases map to TRBD2. The germline V gene encodes CDR1 MNHEY and CDR2 SMNVEV (reference sequence). There are 17 residues in the CDR3. J was trimmed by 0 bases and V by 3 bases; bases with no gene match: 7. CDR3 bases: TGTGCCAGCAGTTTCGGACTAGCGGGCGACAGCTCCTACGAGCAGTACTTC. Amino acid sequence: CASSFGLAGDSSYEQYF.

This clone was seen only once. The CDR3 reads CASSKKSGGGSQREAFF. The CDR3 coding sequence is TGTGCCAGCAGCAAAAAATCGGGAGGGGGAAGTCAACGAGAAGCTTTCTTT. This sequence joins TRBV5-6 and TRBJ1-1, with D maybe TRBD1 (6 bases). The length of the CDR3 is 17 residues. Deletions cut 4 bases from V and 8 bases from J, with 27 bases between. The germline V gene encodes CDR1 SGHDT and CDR2 YYEEEE. The full variable domain, its missing parts supplied by reference TRBV5-6 and TRBJ1-1, is DAGVTQSPTHLIKTRGQQVTLRCSPKSGHDTVSWYQQALGQGPQFIFQYYEEEERQRGNFPDRFSGHQFPNYSSELNVNALLLGDSALYLCASSKKSGGGSQREAFFGQGTRLTVV.

This clone was detected only a few times. CDR3 sequence: CASSLGRSDSYEQYF. In DNA, the CDR3 is TGTGCCAGCAGCTTGGGACGGAGCGACTCCTACGAGCAGTACTTC. The chain couples TRBV5-6 to TRBJ2-7; no reliable D call. V lost 0 bases and J 0 bases, leaving 10 bases between the germline ends. The CDR3 extends over 15 amino acids. Germline V gene sequence: CDR1 SGHDT, CDR2 YYEEEE.

The CDR3 loop reads CASSPQGFYNSPLHF. CDR3 sequence (DNA): TGTGCCAGCAGTCCACAGGGGTTCTATAATTCACCCCTCCACTTT. This chain connects TRBV27 to TRBJ1-6; 7 nucleotides match TRBD1. Germline V gene sequence: CDR1 MNHEY, CDR2 SMNVEV (reference sequence). This CDR3 comprises 15 residues. After removal of 5 bases from V and 3 bases from J, the junction contained 4 bases not matched to a gene.

This clone was observed a handful of times. The V gene is TRBV19, the J gene TRBJ1-2; D not resolved. Germline loops: CDR1 LNHDA, CDR2 SQIVND (reference sequence). The V and J ends lost 10 bases and 0 bases respectively, with 12 bases between them. There are 13 residues in the CDR3. CDR3 bases: TGTGCCACCCCAGGATGGGCTAACTATGGCTACACCTTC. Amino acids: CATPGWANYGYTF. Drawing the rest from reference TRBV19 and TRBJ1-2, the complete variable domain is DGGITQSPKYLFRKEGQNVTLSCEQNLNHDAMYWYRQDPGQGLRLIYYSQIVNDFQKGDIAEGYSVSREKKESFPLTVTSAQKNPTAFYLCATPGWANYGYTFGSGTRLTVV.

V is TRBV19 and J is TRBJ1-6, with 10 bases matching TRBD1. The trim removed 8 bases at V and 3 bases at J, leaving 7 bases unmatched. Germline CDR1 reads LNHDA; CDR2 reads SQIVND (reference sequence). This CDR3 region has 16 residues. The CDR3 reads CASQSGTGVYNSPLHF. CDR3 DNA sequence: TGTGCCAGTCAAAGCGGGACAGGGGTCTATAATTCACCCCTCCACTTT.

The rearrangement joins TRBV9 to TRBJ1-6; D is unresolved. Trimming left V 2 bases short and J 11 bases short, with 11 bases between. The CDR3 loop spans 13 amino acids. CDR1 is SGDLS and CDR2 is YYNGEE in the germline V gene. The CDR3: CASSVGGPPPLHF. As DNA, the CDR3 is TGTGCCAGCAGCGTGGGAGGACCTCCACCCCTCCACTTT.

CDR3 amino acids: CASTQIYSSYEQYF. CDR3 in DNA: TGTGCCAGCACCCAAATATACAGCTCCTACGAGCAGTACTTC. The chain joins TRBV2 to TRBJ2-7; D remains ambiguous. CDR3 length: 14 amino acids. V was cut by 7 bases and J by 0 bases, with 13 bases left in between. Germline V gene sequence: CDR1 SNHLY, CDR2 FYNNEI.

In its sample, this clone was seen a few times. J is TRBJ2-3 and V is TRBV19; 10 nucleotides agree with TRBD2. V was pared by 7 bases and J by 0 bases, with 7 bases of the junction left unmatched. Germline values: CDR1 LNHDA, CDR2 SQIVND (reference sequence). The CDR3 covers 16 residues. The CDR3 region has the DNA TGTGCCAGTAAGGGGGGTAGCGGGAGGAGCACAGATACGCAGTATTTT. It is translated as CASKGGSGRSTDTQYF.

This clone appeared once. The CDR3 protein is CASSPQLAGGYEQYF. The CDR3 DNA sequence: TGTGCCAGCAGCCCGCAACTAGCGGGGGGGTACGAGCAGTACTTC. The V and J genes are TRBV9 and TRBJ2-7, with 13 bases fitting TRBD2. The CDR3 extends over 15 amino acids. Trimming removed 4 bases from V and 4 bases from J; junction bases left unmatched: 5. Germline V CDR1 and CDR2: SGDLS, YYNGEE.

This chain uses TRBV6-2 or TRBV6-3 with TRBJ2-1; 7 nucleotides align to TRBD1. Germline CDR1 reads MNHEY; CDR2 reads SVGEGT. This CDR3 region has 15 residues. V was clipped by 4 bases and J by 4 bases; unmatched bases: 7. The CDR3 is CASSSTGTDYNEQFF. DNA for the CDR3: TGTGCCAGCAGTTCGACAGGGACAGATTACAATGAGCAGTTCTTC.

The rearrangement links TRBV5-1 to TRBJ1-2; 11 nucleotides match TRBD1. Germline CDR1 is SGHRS and CDR2 is YFSETQ. V was pared by 1 base and J by 4 bases, with 3 bases of the junction left unmatched. The CDR3 is made up of 15 amino acids. DNA of the CDR3: TGCGCCAGCAGCTTGTCGGGACAGGGGGGCTATGGCTACACCTTC. Amino acid sequence: CASSLSGQGGYGYTF.

This chain's CDR3 is CASSYRDRGSYEQYF. CDR3 bases: TGTGCCAGCAGTTATAGGGACAGGGGCTCCTACGAGCAGTACTTC. The V gene is TRBV6-5, the J gene TRBJ2-7; 10 nucleotides agree with TRBD1. Germline lookup yields CDR1 MNHEY and CDR2 SVGAGI. The CDR3 covers 15 residues. V shed 3 bases, J shed 0 bases, and the junction held 2 bases outside the gene matches.